These 28 T cell receptor beta chains were all obtained from the same sample, sequenced in a study of blood T cell repertoires in COVID-19. Method: immunoSEQ multiplex PCR; TCRdb's copy keeps in-frame clones and lacks some. Counted here are approximately 260,000 clones, roughly 80% occurring once; the ten biggest clones make up approximately 4%. The sequenced material came from PBMCs or T cells enriched from blood (not recorded which). Source of these receptors: a man aged 30-40 years with acute COVID-19.

The chain employs TRBV27 and TRBJ1-2; no clear D gene. Germline CDR1 and CDR2: MNHEY and SMNVEV (reference sequence). Deletions cut 4 bases from V and 3 bases from J, with 9 bases between. CDR3 length: 13 residues. CDR3 loop: CASSYSIDYGYTF. The CDR3 nucleotides are TGTGCCAGCAGTTACTCAATAGACTATGGCTACACCTTC.

For this clone: One end of the junction is discordant with germline, which a read error may explain. The chain has TRBV5-1 and TRBJ2-1, with a tentative D call TRBD2 (6 bases). CDR3 length equals 15 residues. Germline V gene sequence: CDR1 SGHRS, CDR2 YFSETQ. CDR3 nucleotide sequence: TGTGCCAGCAGCGGTAGCGGAACCTCCTACAATGAGCAGTTCTTC. Residues: CASSGSGTSYNEQFF.

This clone showed up just a few times. The chain links TRBV20-1 to TRBJ1-5; D is undetermined. The V and J ends lost 7 bases and 9 bases respectively, with 13 bases between them. Germline V gene lookup returns CDR1 DFQATT and CDR2 SNEGSKA (reference sequence). The CDR3 has 11 residues. The CDR3 DNA is TGCAGTGTTGGGCCCATTGGGCCCCAGCATTTT. Protein product: CSVGPIGPQHF.

This chain links TRBV7-3 with TRBJ2-5; D is unresolved. Trimming stripped 0 bases from V and 5 bases from J, with 19 bases between. In germline, CDR1 is SGHTA, CDR2 FQGTGA. The CDR3 has 17 residues. The CDR3 loop is CASSLTERVFPPETQYF. Written as DNA, the CDR3 is TGTGCCAGCAGCTTAACTGAGAGAGTCTTCCCCCCGGAGACCCAGTACTTC.

The chain has TRBV20-1 and TRBJ2-5, with 7 bases lining up with TRBD2. The CDR3 is 15 amino acids. The V segment lost 3 bases and the J segment 4 bases; nucleotides outside the gene matches: 11. CDR1 is DFQATT and CDR2 is SNEGSKA in the germline V gene (reference sequence). The CDR3 nucleotides read TGCAGTGCTAGTCCGCCGGGAGGACTGGCAGAGACCCAGTACTTC. Protein product: CSASPPGGLAETQYF.

The genes are TRBV3-1 (or the pseudogene TRBV3-2) and TRBJ1-1; D remains unclear. The CDR3 has 15 residues. Germline assignment: CDR1 LGHDT and CDR2 YNNKEL (reference sequence). The V gene lost 2 bases and the J gene lost 0 bases, with 10 bases spanning the gap. The CDR3 loop is CASSQHPTVNTEAFF. CDR3 in DNA: TGTGCCAGCAGCCAACATCCTACGGTGAACACTGAAGCTTTCTTT.

This rearrangement joins TRBV28 to TRBJ1-1; 7 positions agree with TRBD1. The J segment lost 3 bases and the V segment lost 6 bases, leaving 7 bases of the junction unmatched. Germline lookup yields CDR1 MDHEN and CDR2 SYDVKM. This CDR3 comprises 14 residues. CDR3 sequence: CASRMTGKDTEAFF. The CDR3 DNA sequence: TGTGCCAGCAGAATGACAGGGAAGGACACTGAAGCTTTCTTT.

This clone was observed a single time. The V and J genes are TRBV11-2 and TRBJ2-2; TRBD1 might be the D (5 bases). This CDR3 spans 12 amino acids. Germline V lookup: CDR1 SGHAT, CDR2 FQNNGV. Between the trimmed V and J ends, which lost 6 bases and 5 bases, there was a span of 7 bases. The CDR3, as DNA: TGTGCCAGCAGGAGACAGACCGGGGAGCTGTTTTTT. Protein sequence: CASRRQTGELFF.

V and J are TRBV7-2 and TRBJ2-1, with TRBD1 matching over 11 bases. Germline values: CDR1 SGHTA, CDR2 FQGNSA. The CDR3 sequence is 14 residues long. Unmatched junction bases numbered 1, after V lost 2 bases and J lost 7 bases. CDR3 bases: TGTGCCAGCAGCTTAAGGGACAGGGGGAATGAGCAGTTCTTC. It is translated as CASSLRDRGNEQFF.

This rearrangement joins TRBV7-2 to TRBJ1-4; 7 nucleotides line up with TRBD1. The CDR3 totals 15 residues. Germline V CDR1 and CDR2: SGHTA, FQGNSA. J lost 6 bases, V lost 0 bases, and 4 bases had no gene match. The CDR3 spells CASSLAGTDYEKLFF. CDR3 nucleotides: TGTGCCAGCAGCTTAGCTGGGACAGATTATGAAAAACTGTTTTTT.

A few counts support this clone. This chain joins TRBV10-1 and TRBJ2-7, with 10 bases lining up with TRBD2. The CDR3 contains 15 residues. Germline V gene sequence: CDR1 WNHNN, CDR2 SYGVQD (reference sequence). The J segment lost 4 bases and the V segment lost 7 bases, leaving 10 bases of the junction unmatched. As DNA, the CDR3 is TGCGCCAGCACCAACCTAACAGCGGGAGGGTACGAGCAGTACGTC. As protein: CASTNLTAGGYEQYV.

This chain joins TRBV28 and TRBJ1-2; the D is unclear. This CDR3 has 16 amino acids. Germline values: CDR1 MDHEN, CDR2 SYDVKM. The germline V and J ends were trimmed by 3 bases and 4 bases, with 18 bases remaining between them. DNA for the CDR3: TGTGCCAGCAGTTTCGGTCAGAACGGGGTAATCTATGGCTACACCTTC. It yields the protein CASSFGQNGVIYGYTF.

Only one count was recorded for this clone. The V gene is TRBV24-1, the J gene TRBJ1-5; TRBD1 might be the D (5 bases). The CDR3 spans 15 residues. CDR1 and CDR2 from the germline V gene are KGHDR and SFDVKD. V gave up 3 bases and J gave up 3 bases, with 11 bases separating them. The CDR3 region is CATSDPRQLNQPQHF. The CDR3 DNA is TGTGCCACCAGTGATCCCCGACAGCTCAATCAGCCCCAGCATTTT.

V usage is TRBV5-8 and J usage is TRBJ1-5; possibly TRBD1 for D (5 bases). V dropped 5 bases and J dropped 0 bases, with 18 bases sitting between them. The CDR3 has 17 amino acids. CDR1 SGHTS and CDR2 YDEGEE come from the germline V gene. The CDR3 is CASSRGRGQYSNQPQHF. The CDR3 bases are TGTGCCAGCAGTCGAGGGAGGGGCCAGTATAGCAATCAGCCCCAGCATTTT. The full variable domain, with the rest looked up from reference TRBV5-8 and TRBJ1-5, is EAGVTQSPTHLIKTRGQQATLRCSPISGHTSVYWYQQALGLGLQFLLWYDEGEERNRGNFPPRFSGRQFPNYSSELNVNALELEDSALYLCASSRGRGQYSNQPQHFGDGTRLSIL.

This clone was seen only once. This sequence joins TRBV24-1 and TRBJ2-2; TRBD1 matches at 10 bases. Germline V gene sequence: CDR1 KGHDR, CDR2 SFDVKD. The junction had 9 bases not matched to a gene; V was cut back by 6 bases and J by 9 bases. This CDR3 contains 15 residues. The CDR3 spells CATSKDRGANRELFF. The CDR3 region has the DNA TGTGCCACCAGTAAGGACAGGGGGGCCAACCGGGAGCTGTTTTTT.

The chain combines TRBV28 with TRBJ1-1, with unresolved D. Looked up from germline, CDR1 is MDHEN and CDR2 is SYDVKM. The CDR3 spans 14 residues. The V gene lost 6 bases and the J gene lost 8 bases, with 19 bases spanning the gap. This chain's CDR3 is CASSTDQPGMEAFF. For the CDR3, the DNA is TGTGCCAGCAGCACTGATCAGCCCGGGATGGAAGCTTTCTTT.

The rearrangement links TRBV7-8 to TRBJ2-3, with 11 bases aligning to TRBD2. The V gene's germline CDR1 is SGHVS and CDR2 FQNEAQ. The V gene end was trimmed by 4 bases and the J gene end by 6 bases; junction bases not matched to a gene: 9. This CDR3 has 16 residues. In DNA form, the CDR3 reads TGTGCCAGCAGCTCGGGGACTAGCGGTAGTTGGGATACGCAGTATTTT. This translates into CASSSGTSGSWDTQYF.

J is TRBJ2-5 and V is TRBV30; D ambiguous. The CDR3 spans 10 residues. V lost 6 bases and J 4 bases, leaving 6 bases between the germline ends. The germline V gene has CDR1 GTSNPN and CDR2 SVGIG (reference sequence). CDR3 DNA: TGTGCCTGCGGCGGAGAGACCCAGTACTTC. Amino acids: CACGGETQYF.

The gene calls are TRBV4-1 and TRBJ1-1; 9 bases agree with TRBD1. Unmatched junction bases numbered 11, after V lost 5 bases and J lost 7 bases. Per germline, CDR1 MGHRA and CDR2 YSYEKL. The CDR3 is 15 amino acids. The DNA for the CDR3 is TGCGCCAGCAGCTCCTCGGGACAGGGATATATTGAAGCTTTCTTT. Translating it yields CASSSSGQGYIEAFF.

The chain has TRBV4-1 and TRBJ2-1; 7 nucleotides agree with TRBD2. V shed 2 bases and J 7 bases; nucleotides not matched to a gene: 11. The CDR3 has 16 residues. Germline CDR1 MGHRA, CDR2 YSYEKL. The CDR3 region is CASSQLLAAGVNEQFF. The CDR3 DNA reads as TGCGCCAGCAGCCAACTGCTAGCTGCGGGGGTGAATGAGCAGTTCTTC.

The chain links TRBV5-1 to TRBJ2-1; TRBD2 might be the D (6 bases). The CDR3 sequence is 14 residues long. The V end lost 5 bases, the J end lost 9 bases, and 18 bases lay between the germline ends. Germline CDR1 SGHRS, CDR2 YFSETQ. CDR3 amino acids: CASSSGGFQGEQFF. As DNA, the CDR3 is TGCGCCAGCAGTTCCGGGGGTTTTCAAGGTGAGCAGTTCTTC.

The chain couples TRBV30 to TRBJ1-3, with unresolved D. The CDR3 is 13 residues long. Germline CDR1 is GTSNPN and CDR2 is SVGIG (reference sequence). The germline V and J ends were trimmed by 2 bases and 4 bases, with 9 bases remaining between them. CDR3 amino acids: CAWSLSQGNTIYF. For the CDR3, the DNA is TGTGCCTGGAGTTTAAGTCAGGGAAACACCATATATTTT.

The chain is built from TRBV19 and TRBJ1-1; TRBD1 agrees at 8 bases. The CDR3 sequence is 15 residues long. CDR1 is LNHDA, CDR2 SQIVND, per germline (reference sequence). Unmatched junction bases numbered 3, after V lost 3 bases and J lost 0 bases. The CDR3 loop reads CASSIGQGLNTEAFF. As DNA, the CDR3 is TGTGCCAGTAGTATCGGACAGGGATTGAACACTGAAGCTTTCTTT.

The chain employs TRBV25-1 and TRBJ2-1; 11 positions agree with TRBD2. Germline CDR1 MGHDK, CDR2 SYGVNS. J lost 9 bases, V lost 3 bases, and 7 bases had no gene match. The CDR3 is 15 amino acids. CDR3 amino acids: CASSDVAGGLSEQFF. The CDR3 nucleotides are TGTGCCAGCAGTGACGTAGCGGGAGGGTTAAGTGAGCAGTTCTTC.

The chain combines TRBV27 with TRBJ1-1; tentative D call: TRBD1 (5 bases). This CDR3 region has 13 residues. Germline CDR1 reads MNHEY; CDR2 reads SMNVEV (reference sequence). The V gene lost 4 bases and the J gene lost 5 bases, with 11 bases spanning the gap. The CDR3 nucleotides are TGTGCCAGCAGTTCAGGGTTAGGGACTGAAGCTTTCTTT. The encoded protein is CASSSGLGTEAFF.

The chain employs TRBV6-5 and TRBJ1-4; D uncertain. Trimming cost V 6 bases and J 0 bases, with 8 bases left between them. CDR1 MNHEY and CDR2 SVGAGI come from the germline V gene. CDR3 length equals 14 residues. The CDR3 loop is CASRRDATNEKLFF. CDR3 in DNA: TGTGCCAGCAGGCGGGATGCAACTAATGAAAAACTGTTTTTT.

The chain has TRBV7-8 and TRBJ1-4, with 12 nucleotides matching TRBD1. CDR3 length equals 15 residues. With V trimmed by 5 bases and J by 10 bases, 8 bases remained unmatched. CDR1 SGHVS and CDR2 FQNEAQ come from the germline V gene. CDR3 loop: CASSATGTGGGKLFF. CDR3 nucleotide sequence: TGTGCCAGCAGCGCGACCGGGACAGGGGGCGGAAAACTGTTTTTT.

V gene TRBV6-5 combines with J gene TRBJ2-1; 11 bases agree with TRBD1. This CDR3 is 13 amino acids long. CDR1 and CDR2 (germline): MNHEY, SVGAGI. Losses at the gene ends were 6 bases for V and 10 bases for J; bases not matched to a gene: 5. The CDR3 spells CASRGQGGHEQFF. The CDR3 DNA reads TGTGCCAGCAGGGGACAGGGGGGTCACGAGCAGTTCTTC.